The 18 T cell receptor beta chains reported below all come from one sample, sequenced in a study of beta chain features in type 1 diabetes. Findings and limits, study-wide: All four CD4+ subsets from Type 1 diabetes patients carried moderately but significantly shorter TCRB CDR3s.

The antigens for these receptors are not known. Expressed TCRB transcripts were sequenced because the entire RNA isolate underwent reverse transcription. Profiled with immunoSEQ multiplex PCR; TCRdb holds only in-frame clones, not every one. Of 200,000 to 300,000 clones in the sample, roughly 20% were seen once. The sequenced material came from naive CD4+ T cells from blood. The receptors were gathered from a woman in her 40s with type 1 diabetes.

The chain combines TRBV2 with TRBJ1-4; 9 bases line up with TRBD1. This CDR3 region has 12 residues. Germline V gene lookup returns CDR1 SNHLY and CDR2 FYNNEI. V trimming: 8 bases; J trimming: 6 bases; junction bases outside the gene matches: 1. CDR3 loop: CASGTGYEKLFF. The CDR3 DNA reads TGTGCCAGCGGGACAGGGTATGAAAAACTGTTTTTT.

The chain is built from TRBV15 and TRBJ2-1, with 8 bases identical to TRBD2. V lost 1 base to trimming and J lost 7 bases; unmatched junction nucleotides: 15. The CDR3 is 18 amino acids. Germline V gene sequence: CDR1 LNHNV, CDR2 YYDKDF (reference sequence). This CDR3 reads CATSRGVTSGRSGNEQFF. Here the CDR3 DNA reads TGTGCCACCAGCAGAGGGGTTACTAGCGGCCGTTCTGGGAATGAGCAGTTCTTC. The complete variable domain, with remaining parts taken from reference TRBV15 and TRBJ2-1, reads DAMVIQNPRYQVTQFGKPVTLSCSQTLNHNVMYWYQQKSSQAPKLLFHYYDKDFNNEADTPDNFQSRRPNTSFCFLDIRSPGLGDTAMYLCATSRGVTSGRSGNEQFFGPGTRLTVL.

This clone occurred a few times. The chain couples TRBV5-1 to TRBJ2-7; 7 nucleotides line up with TRBD2. The CDR3 spans 14 residues. The V gene's germline CDR1 is SGHRS and CDR2 YFSETQ. Trimming cost V 5 bases and J 2 bases; bases outside gene matches: 7. CDR3 nucleotide sequence: TGCGCCAGCAGTGGGGGGGACGCCGCCTACGAGCAGTACTTC. Translated: CASSGGDAAYEQYF.

The V and J genes are TRBV14 and TRBJ2-7; tentatively, D is TRBD1 (5 bases). Per the germline V gene, CDR1 is SGHDN and CDR2 is FVKESK. The CDR3 totals 15 residues. The ends were cut back, 4 bases at V and 5 bases at J, with 18 bases in the middle. The chain's CDR3 is CASSPYWTSRNEQYF. The CDR3 DNA reads as TGTGCCAGCAGCCCTTATTGGACATCTCGGAACGAGCAGTACTTC.

The V gene is TRBV5-1, the J gene TRBJ2-7; 9 bases match TRBD1. With 0 bases clipped from V and 2 bases from J, the junction kept 3 bases outside the gene matches. The CDR3 spans 15 residues. Germline V gene lookup returns CDR1 SGHRS and CDR2 YFSETQ. This chain's CDR3 is CASSLAGTGTYEQYF. CDR3 DNA: TGCGCCAGCAGCTTGGCCGGGACAGGGACCTACGAGCAGTACTTC.

This clone was seen more than once but under ten times. The rearrangement joins TRBV29-1 to TRBJ1-2; no clear D. The germline V and J ends were trimmed by 0 bases and 7 bases, with 12 bases remaining between them. The germline CDR1 and CDR2 sequences are SQVTM and ANQGSEA. The CDR3 consists of 13 residues. The CDR3 loop is CSVEDRWSSGYTF. In DNA form, the CDR3 reads TGCAGCGTTGAAGATAGATGGAGTTCTGGCTACACCTTC.

J is TRBJ2-3 and V is TRBV5-1, with D possibly being TRBD2 (6 bases). This CDR3 region has 15 residues. V lost 1 base and J lost 4, with 13 bases in between. Germline V gene sequence: CDR1 SGHRS, CDR2 YFSETQ. The CDR3 DNA reads TGCGCCAGCAGCTTGTCCGCAGCGGGCTCAGATACGCAGTATTTT. Its translation is CASSLSAAGSDTQYF.

This clone was found a few times. The V gene is TRBV7-9, the J gene TRBJ2-1; 12 bases are shared with TRBD2. Trimming took 4 bases from V and 5 from J; bases not matched to a gene: 3. The CDR3 consists of 15 residues. CDR1 SEHNR and CDR2 FQNEAQ come from the germline V gene (reference sequence). CDR3 nucleotides: TGTGCCAGCAGCTCGGGACTAGCGGGTCACAATGAGCAGTTCTTC. This codes for CASSSGLAGHNEQFF.

This clone came up once. The CDR3, as DNA: TGTGCCAGCAGCTTAGGACAAGGTCATCAGCCCCAGCATTTT. Translating gives CASSLGQGHQPQHF. The chain employs TRBV11-2 and TRBJ1-5; D is ambiguous. Germline V gene sequence: CDR1 SGHAT, CDR2 FQNNGV. The CDR3 consists of 14 residues. Between the trimmed V and J ends, which lost 1 base and 5 bases, there was a span of 9 bases. Together with reference TRBV11-2 and TRBJ1-5, the CDR3 gives the full variable domain: EAGVAQSPRYKIIEKRQSVAFWCNPISGHATLYWYQQILGQGPKLLIQFQNNGVVDDSQLPKDRFSAERLKGVDSTLKIQPAKLEDSAVYLCASSLGQGHQPQHFGDGTRLSIL.

The rearrangement uses TRBV4-3 and TRBJ2-3; 7 nucleotides agree with TRBD1. CDR1 LGHNA and CDR2 YSLEER come from the germline V gene. V was pared by 0 bases and J by 9 bases, with 6 bases of the junction left unmatched. The CDR3 runs to 14 residues. The CDR3 bases are TGCGCCAGCAGCCAAGAAGGGGGCCCGGGGACGCAGTATTTT. Amino acids: CASSQEGGPGTQYF.

V usage is TRBV30 and J usage is TRBJ2-1; D gene ambiguous. The CDR3 loop spans 16 amino acids. Trimming removed 1 base at V and 5 bases at J, with 18 bases between. From germline, CDR1 is GTSNPN and CDR2 SVGIG (reference sequence). The DNA for the CDR3 is TGTGCCTGGAGTGAGCCCTGGGCCCTATCTAACAATGAGCAGTTCTTC. Translation: CAWSEPWALSNNEQFF.

CDR3 bases: TGTGCCAGCAGCCTAGACGGGGGGCCCGGGGAGCTGTTTTTT. Encoded protein: CASSLDGGPGELFF. The V and J genes are TRBV5-4 and TRBJ2-2, with a weak D call TRBD2 (7 bases). The CDR3 runs to 14 residues. The V and J ends lost 4 bases and 6 bases respectively, with 13 bases between them. Germline lookup yields CDR1 SGHNT and CDR2 YYREEE (reference sequence).

This clone was recorded only once. V gene TRBV9 combines with J gene TRBJ2-5; 8 positions agree with TRBD2. The CDR3 has 16 residues. J gave up 4 bases and V 1 base, and 9 bases lay outside the gene matches. Germline values: CDR1 SGDLS, CDR2 YYNGEE. The CDR3 nucleotides are TGTGCCAGCAGCGTAACAGCGGGAGTGTTAGGAGAGACCCAGTACTTC. Its protein is CASSVTAGVLGETQYF.

The chain recombines TRBV19 with TRBJ1-2; 8 positions match TRBD1. This CDR3 region has 14 residues. Germline CDR1 is LNHDA and CDR2 is SQIVND (reference sequence). Germline trimming cut 6 bases from V and 3 bases from J; bases unmatched to any gene: 6. The CDR3 DNA is TGTGCCAGTAGCGACGACAGGGGTGACTATGGCTACACCTTC. Its protein is CASSDDRGDYGYTF.

This clone has only a few counts. The chain couples TRBV11-2 to TRBJ2-1, with TRBD2 matching 12 bases. The germline V gene encodes CDR1 SGHAT and CDR2 FQNNGV. The length of the CDR3 is 16 residues. The J segment lost 4 bases and the V segment lost 6 bases, leaving 7 bases of the junction unmatched. The CDR3 nucleotides read TGTGCCAGCAGTTCTCGACTAGCGGGAGCATACAATGAGCAGTTCTTC. Protein: CASSSRLAGAYNEQFF.

The V and J genes are TRBV7-9 and TRBJ2-5; 11 nucleotides match TRBD1. The germline gives CDR1 SEHNR, CDR2 FQNEAQ (reference sequence). Unmatched junction bases numbered 2, after V lost 1 base and J lost 4 bases. The CDR3 covers 15 residues. CDR3 coding DNA: TGTGCCAGCAGCTTAGGGACAGGGGGCGCAGAGACCCAGTACTTC. This sequence encodes CASSLGTGGAETQYF.

This clone was seen a few times. The chain combines TRBV7-2 with TRBJ2-7; 9 bases map to TRBD2. Germline-derived CDR1 and CDR2 are SGHTA and FQGNSA. The CDR3 length is 16 residues. Trimming cost V 1 base and J 2 bases; bases outside gene matches: 6. The CDR3: CASSLDWTSAAYEQYF. The CDR3 DNA follows: TGTGCCAGCAGCTTAGATTGGACTAGCGCGGCCTACGAGCAGTACTTC. Supplemented by reference TRBV7-2 and TRBJ2-7, the full variable domain reads GAGVSQSPSNKVTEKGKDVELRCDPISGHTALYWYRQSLGQGLEFLIYFQGNSAPDKSGLPSDRFSAERTGGSVSTLTIQRTQQEDSAVYLCASSLDWTSAAYEQYFGPGTRLTVT.

This clone has a handful of counts. The CDR3 sequence is CASSIWTSGRANEQFF. For the CDR3, the DNA is TGTGCCAGCAGTATATGGACTAGCGGGAGAGCAAATGAGCAGTTCTTC. The J gene is TRBJ2-1, the V gene TRBV7-9; 13 bases are shared with TRBD2. The CDR3 is 16 residues long. The trim removed 6 bases at V and 7 bases at J, leaving 9 bases unmatched. Germline V gene lookup returns CDR1 SEHNR and CDR2 FQNEAQ (reference sequence).